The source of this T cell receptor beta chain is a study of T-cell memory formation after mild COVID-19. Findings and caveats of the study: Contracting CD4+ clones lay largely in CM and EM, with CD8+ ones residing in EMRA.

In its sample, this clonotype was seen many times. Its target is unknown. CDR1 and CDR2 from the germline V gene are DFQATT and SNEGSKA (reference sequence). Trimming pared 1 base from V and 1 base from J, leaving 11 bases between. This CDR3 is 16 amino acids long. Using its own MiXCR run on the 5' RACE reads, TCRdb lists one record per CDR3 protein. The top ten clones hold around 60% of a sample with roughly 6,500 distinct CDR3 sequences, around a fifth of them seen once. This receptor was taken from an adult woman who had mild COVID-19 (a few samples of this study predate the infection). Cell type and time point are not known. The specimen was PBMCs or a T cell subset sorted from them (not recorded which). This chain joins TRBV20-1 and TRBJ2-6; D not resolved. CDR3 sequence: CSARALKSSGANVLTF. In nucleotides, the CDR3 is TGCAGTGCTAGAGCTTTGAAATCATCTGGGGCCAACGTCCTGACTTTC.